The 9 T cell receptor beta chains reported below all come from one sample, sequenced in a study of CD4 and CD8 cells across lung adenocarcinoma regions. TCRdb re-called the PCR reads through MiXCR, storing one row per CDR3 protein. The repertoire holds several thousand distinct CDR3 sequences, with 50% to 65% as singletons. Material: CD8+ T cells from the center of a lung tumor. These receptors originate from a female donor with lung adenocarcinoma. The CD4 and CD8 labels of this study may be unreliable.

Worth noting for this clonotype: Lacking the conserved final phenylalanine or tryptophan, this CDR3 likely reflects a read error. Because the CDR3's place on the DNA is in doubt, the DNA is left out and the CDR3 is given as listed by TCRdb. CDR3 amino acids: CASRHGMGAEGETRYS. The chain joins TRBV12-3 or TRBV12-4 to TRBJ2-5; the tabulated D call, TRBD1, remains unverified against the DNA. Both ends counted, the CDR3 spans 16 residues.

About this clonotype itself: Mismatch with germline at one junction end may stem from a read error. V is TRBV12-3 or TRBV12-4 and J is TRBJ2-3, with D tentatively TRBD2 (7 bases). This CDR3 is 14 amino acids long. In DNA form, the CDR3 reads TGTGCGGGCAGTGGGGGGGGGGCTGGAGATACGCAGTATTTC. It specifies CAGSGGGAGDTQYF.

This clonotype is large (0.1 to 1%) by share. The chain is built from TRBV11-2 and TRBJ2-3; 8 bases are a match to TRBD2. The CDR3 length is 15 residues. Germline assignment: CDR1 SGHAT and CDR2 FQNNGV. V shed 3 bases, J shed 5 bases, and the junction held 7 bases outside the gene matches. The CDR3, as DNA: TGTGCCAGCAGCTTCGGGGGGGGGCCTGTAGATACGCAGTATTTT. Protein sequence: CASSFGGGPVDTQYF.

This clonotype was detected only a few times. It may be a read error: a sequence one base away is much more abundant. A read error is likely, as this CDR3 ends without the conserved phenylalanine or tryptophan. The chain employs TRBV12-3 or TRBV12-4 and TRBJ2-1; D might be TRBD1 or TRBD2, each matching 5 bases. This CDR3 has 17 residues. Trimming took off 2 bases at V and 0 bases at J, with 14 bases between the two ends. The CDR3 sequence: CASSLMGPQSSYNEQFL. The CDR3 nucleotides are TGTGCCAGCAGTTTAATGGGACCACAGAGCTCCTACAATGAGCAGTTCTTA.

Many counts were recorded for this clonotype. The J gene is TRBJ1-1, the V gene TRBV7-9; D possibly corresponds to TRBD1 (5 bases). The CDR3 consists of 16 residues. V was clipped by 5 bases and J by 0 bases, with 16 bases between them. CDR1 is SEHNR, CDR2 FQNEAQ, per germline (reference sequence). The CDR3 loop is CASSTDGRGLNTEAFF. The CDR3 DNA reads as TGTGCCAGCAGCACCGACGGAAGGGGATTGAACACTGAAGCTTTCTTT.

Sample share makes this clonotype medium-sized. CDR3 DNA sequence: TGCGCCAGCAGCCAAGATCGGGGCCCTGCATCCTACAATGAGCAGTTCTTC. Its protein is CASSQDRGPASYNEQFF. The chain uses TRBV4-1 and TRBJ2-1; D might be TRBD1 or TRBD2, each matching 5 bases. This CDR3 has 17 amino acids. Germline V gives CDR1 MGHRA, CDR2 YSYEKL. V lost 0 bases to trimming and J lost 1 base, with 13 bases between them.

This clonotype was seen ten or more times. The V gene is TRBV4-3, the J gene TRBJ2-1; TRBD2 aligns across 11 bases. V lost 3 bases and J lost 4; bases outside the gene matches: 5. The CDR3 has 16 amino acids. The germline V gene encodes CDR1 LGHNA and CDR2 YSLEER. The CDR3: CASSQGTSGIYNEQFF. CDR3 coding DNA: TGCGCCAGCAGCCAGGGGACTAGCGGAATATACAATGAGCAGTTCTTC.

This clonotype was counted many times. This may arise from a read error, as a much more abundant clone is one base away. The CDR3 reads CASSDSASGGYNEQYF. In nucleotides, the CDR3 is TGTGCCAGCAGTGACTCAGCTAGCGGGGGTTACAATGAGCAGTACTTC. This sequence joins TRBV6-4 and TRBJ2-5; 10 nucleotides align to TRBD2. V shed 0 bases and J 11 bases; nucleotides not matched to a gene: 12. The CDR3 sequence is 16 residues long. The germline V gene has CDR1 MRHNA and CDR2 SNTAGT.

This clonotype was seen more than once but under ten times. V gene TRBV28 combines with J gene TRBJ1-5; D is perhaps TRBD1 (5 bases). The V gene's germline CDR1 is MDHEN and CDR2 SYDVKM. The CDR3 contains 16 residues. Deletions cut 6 bases from V and 6 bases from J, with 21 bases between. The CDR3 reads CASSQRGGERVQPQHF. CDR3 nucleotide sequence: TGTGCCAGCAGCCAACGGGGGGGGGAGAGAGTTCAGCCCCAGCATTTT.